One T cell receptor beta chain is described in this entry. Its specificity is not known. The data originate from a study of post-analysis software for immune sequencing data. Study-wide results and limits: Controls had lower frequencies than patients of five TRBV segments, which included TRBV5-6, TRBV5-1 and TRBV20-1. For normalized Chao1 diversity, multiple sclerosis patients scored significantly lower than controls did.

The germline V and J ends were trimmed by 7 bases and 3 bases, with 15 bases remaining between them. CDR1 and CDR2 (germline): SNHLY, FYNNEI. The CDR3 length is 15 residues. Prepared TCR beta cDNA libraries contained unique molecular identifiers. TCRdb re-called the PCR reads through MiXCR, storing one row per CDR3 protein. This table has approximately 180,000 distinct CDR3 sequences, 30% appearing once. This receptor was taken from a girl aged 10 to 17 with multiple sclerosis. The sequenced material came from blood. The rearrangement links TRBV2 to TRBJ2-2; tentative D call: TRBD1 (5 bases). The CDR3 here is CASTRVGADTGELFF. The CDR3 DNA sequence: TGTGCCAGCACCAGGGTAGGGGCGGACACCGGGGAGCTGTTTTTT.